Below are 32 T cell receptor beta chains sequenced from a single sample in a study of blood T cell repertoires in COVID-19. Sequencing used immunoSEQ multiplex PCR; TCRdb keeps in-frame clones, though not all of them. The table has under 250,000 clones, approximately 81% seen once; the top ten hold about 8%. Sequences were obtained from peripheral blood. The receptors originated from a woman over 75 with acute or convalescent COVID-19.

This clone was recorded once. V gene TRBV19 combines with J gene TRBJ1-5, with D uncertain. This CDR3 comprises 13 residues. Deletions cut 2 bases from V and 5 bases from J, with 7 bases between. CDR1 is LNHDA, CDR2 SQIVND, per germline (reference sequence). The CDR3 sequence is CASSIPGYQPQHF. CDR3 bases: TGTGCCAGTAGTATACCGGGGTATCAGCCCCAGCATTTT.

V and J are TRBV2 and TRBJ1-4; 9 nucleotides agree with TRBD1. Germline CDR1 is SNHLY and CDR2 is FYNNEI. This CDR3 has 14 amino acids. V shed 5 bases and J 6 bases; nucleotides not matched to a gene: 4. The CDR3 is CASSWDRVDEKLFF. The DNA for the CDR3 is TGTGCCAGCAGTTGGGACAGGGTAGATGAAAAACTGTTTTTT.

The chain employs TRBV3-1 (or the pseudogene TRBV3-2) and TRBJ2-5, with D maybe TRBD1 (5 bases). Germline loops: CDR1 LGHDT, CDR2 YNNKEL (reference sequence). The CDR3 loop spans 15 amino acids. V dropped 2 bases and J dropped 4 bases, with 14 bases sitting between them. CDR3 sequence: CASSQMSRAGETQYF. The CDR3 DNA sequence: TGTGCCAGCAGCCAAATGAGCAGGGCTGGAGAGACCCAGTACTTC.

The chain employs TRBV5-4 and TRBJ1-4; 7 bases line up with TRBD1. V was clipped by 2 bases and J by 0 bases; unmatched bases: 4. Germline loops: CDR1 SGHNT, CDR2 YYREEE (reference sequence). The length of the CDR3 is 16 residues. The CDR3 region is CASSFQGGATNEKLFF. CDR3 DNA sequence: TGTGCCAGCAGCTTCCAGGGGGGTGCAACTAATGAAAAACTGTTTTTT.

This chain joins TRBV11-2 and TRBJ1-3; 8 nucleotides agree with TRBD1. There are 15 residues in the CDR3. V shed 3 bases, J shed 2 bases, and the junction held 3 bases outside the gene matches. Per germline, CDR1 SGHAT and CDR2 FQNNGV. The CDR3 loop reads CASSLTGDPGNTIYF. The CDR3 nucleotides are TGTGCCAGCAGCTTGACAGGGGACCCTGGAAACACCATATATTTT.

This clone was counted only a few times. J is TRBJ1-3 and V is TRBV28; the match to TRBD1 covers 10 bases. The ends lost 2 bases at V and 2 bases at J; junction bases unmatched: 3. Germline loops: CDR1 MDHEN, CDR2 SYDVKM. The CDR3 is made up of 16 amino acids. The chain's CDR3 is CASSLRDRGPGNTIYF. DNA for the CDR3: TGTGCCAGCAGTTTACGAGACAGGGGGCCTGGAAACACCATATATTTT.

The V call is TRBV10-2, the J call TRBJ1-2, with D unresolved. V was clipped by 3 bases and J by 4 bases, with 6 bases between them. In germline, CDR1 is WSHSY, CDR2 SAAADI. The CDR3 is 12 residues long. The CDR3 DNA follows: TGCGCCAGCAGTGAACTTCTCTATGGCTACACCTTC. As protein: CASSELLYGYTF.

Only a few counts were recorded for this clone. This chain connects TRBV27 to TRBJ1-2; 7 nucleotides align to TRBD1. The V gene end was trimmed by 5 bases and the J gene end by 6 bases; junction bases not matched to a gene: 9. The CDR3 consists of 14 residues. Germline CDR1 is MNHEY and CDR2 is SMNVEV (reference sequence). The CDR3 is CASSTTGLIDGYTF. DNA of the CDR3: TGTGCCAGCAGTACGACAGGGTTGATAGATGGCTACACCTTC.

The chain is built from TRBV5-1 and TRBJ1-2; perhaps TRBD1 as D (5 bases). Germline V CDR1 and CDR2: SGHRS, YFSETQ. The CDR3 spans 11 residues. The ends were cut back, 4 bases at V and 10 bases at J, with 11 bases in the middle. Here the CDR3 DNA reads TGCGCCAGCAGCGCCTCGGGGGACTACACCTTC. This translates into CASSASGDYTF.

The chain has TRBV5-1 and TRBJ2-1; weak D call: TRBD2 (6 bases). The V gene's germline CDR1 is SGHRS and CDR2 YFSETQ. The CDR3 is 14 residues long. Trimming cost V 5 bases and J 5 bases, with 14 bases left between them. CDR3 sequence (DNA): TGCGCCAGCAGTCCTGGGACTTCCAACAATGAGCAGTTCTTC. Protein sequence: CASSPGTSNNEQFF. Using reference TRBV5-1 and TRBJ2-1 for the parts outside the CDR3, the full variable domain is KAGVTQTPRYLIKTRGQQVTLSCSPISGHRSVSWYQQTPGQGLQFLFEYFSETQRNKGNFPGRFSGRQFSNSRSEMNVSTLELGDSALYLCASSPGTSNNEQFFGPGTRLTVL.

The chain employs TRBV7-9 and TRBJ2-5; 11 bases are a match to TRBD2. J was trimmed by 5 bases and V by 2 bases; bases with no gene match: 4. Germline values: CDR1 SEHNR, CDR2 FQNEAQ (reference sequence). CDR3 length: 15 residues. CDR3 sequence reads: CASSLTSGSRETQYF. The CDR3 DNA reads as TGTGCCAGCAGCTTAACTAGCGGGAGTAGGGAGACCCAGTACTTC.

This chain links TRBV12-3 or TRBV12-4 with TRBJ2-7; 7 bases match TRBD1. The ends lost 6 bases at V and 4 bases at J; junction bases unmatched: 6. The CDR3 is 13 amino acids. CDR3 DNA: TGTGCCAGCAGCCGGGACAGCAGATACGAGCAGTACTTC. The encoded protein is CASSRDSRYEQYF.

The rearrangement uses TRBV2 and TRBJ1-2, with TRBD1 as a possible D gene (6 bases). The CDR3 is 14 residues long. Looked up from germline, CDR1 is SNHLY and CDR2 is FYNNEI. Trimming took off 7 bases at V and 5 bases at J, with 17 bases between the two ends. CDR3 sequence reads: CASIRRDTSYGYTF. CDR3 nucleotides: TGTGCCAGCATTAGACGGGACACCTCGTATGGCTACACCTTC.

The chain couples TRBV2 to TRBJ2-7; D is ambiguous. Germline CDR1 is SNHLY and CDR2 is FYNNEI. The V gene lost 4 bases and the J gene lost 9 bases, with 13 bases spanning the gap. The CDR3 consists of 12 residues. DNA of the CDR3: TGTGCCAGCAGTGCTAGGATCTCTGGGCAGTACTTC. This sequence encodes CASSARISGQYF.

The rearrangement uses TRBV7-2 and TRBJ1-1, with a weak D call TRBD1 (6 bases). V lost 5 bases and J lost 3, with 13 bases in between. Germline CDR1 SGHTA, CDR2 FQGNSA. The CDR3 covers 14 residues. The CDR3 spells CASSAPGAYTEAFF. The CDR3 bases are TGTGCCAGCAGCGCCCCAGGGGCTTACACTGAAGCTTTCTTT.

V usage is TRBV27 and J usage is TRBJ2-1; 8 bases align to TRBD1. Germline trimming cut 1 base from V and 10 bases from J; bases unmatched to any gene: 9. CDR3 length equals 15 residues. In germline, CDR1 is MNHEY, CDR2 SMNVEV (reference sequence). The CDR3 loop reads CASSLWVGQGKEQFF. In DNA, the CDR3 is TGTGCCAGCAGTTTATGGGTAGGACAGGGAAAAGAGCAGTTCTTC.

V is TRBV7-9 and J is TRBJ2-7, with TRBD2 identical over 10 bases. The germline V gene has CDR1 SEHNR and CDR2 FQNEAQ (reference sequence). This CDR3 comprises 14 residues. With 6 bases clipped from V and 7 bases from J, the junction kept 9 bases outside the gene matches. DNA of the CDR3: TGTGCCAGCAGGATCAGCGGGGGGGCGAGTGAGCAGTACTTC. This gives the protein CASRISGGASEQYF.

This clone showed up just once. The chain couples TRBV28 to TRBJ1-5; tentatively, D is TRBD1 (5 bases). The CDR3 consists of 14 residues. Germline CDR1 reads MDHEN; CDR2 reads SYDVKM. V lost 1 base to trimming and J lost 6 bases, with 10 bases between them. The CDR3 is CASSLSLGGQPQHF. CDR3 bases: TGTGCCAGCAGTTTATCCCTGGGGGGTCAGCCCCAGCATTTT.

The rearrangement joins TRBV7-9 to TRBJ2-7; D not certain. CDR3 length equals 12 residues. Germline lookup yields CDR1 SEHNR and CDR2 FQNEAQ (reference sequence). V lost 4 bases and J lost 1, with 5 bases in between. This chain's CDR3 is CASSWSSYEQYF. DNA of the CDR3: TGTGCCAGCAGCTGGAGTTCCTACGAGCAGTACTTC.

The V and J genes are TRBV6-5 and TRBJ2-3, with 14 bases identical to TRBD2. This CDR3 comprises 15 residues. Per the germline V gene, CDR1 is MNHEY and CDR2 is SVGAGI. The V gene end was trimmed by 8 bases and the J gene end by 4 bases; junction bases not matched to a gene: 5. CDR3 residues: CASSKGLAGADTQYF. DNA of the CDR3: TGTGCCAGCTCCAAGGGACTAGCGGGAGCAGATACGCAGTATTTT.

The J gene is TRBJ1-4, the V gene TRBV28; 9 positions match TRBD1. The CDR3 has 15 amino acids. Trimming took 4 bases from V and 8 from J; bases not matched to a gene: 8. Germline loops: CDR1 MDHEN, CDR2 SYDVKM. The CDR3 DNA is TGTGCCAGCAGTTCGAGGGACAGGGTGCGGGAAAAACTGTTTTTT. Encoded protein: CASSSRDRVREKLFF.

In DNA, the CDR3 is TGTGCCAGCAGCGCTAGCGGGATAAGCACAGATACGCAGTATTTT. Translation: CASSASGISTDTQYF. The rearrangement joins TRBV9 to TRBJ2-3; 9 bases map to TRBD2. CDR1 and CDR2 from the germline V gene are SGDLS and YYNGEE. The CDR3 has 15 amino acids. J was trimmed by 0 bases and V by 3 bases; bases with no gene match: 2.

The chain joins TRBV6-2 or TRBV6-3 to TRBJ2-1; tentatively, D is TRBD2 (7 bases). V lost 4 bases to trimming and J lost 5 bases, with 18 bases between them. CDR1 and CDR2 (germline): MNHEY, SVGEGT. The CDR3 spans 16 residues. The CDR3 loop reads CASSSREAGHHNEQFF. Here the CDR3 DNA reads TGTGCCAGCAGTTCTCGGGAAGCGGGACACCACAATGAGCAGTTCTTC.

The chain employs TRBV3-1 (or the pseudogene TRBV3-2) and TRBJ2-1; D not certain. Germline CDR1 reads LGHDT; CDR2 reads YNNKEL (reference sequence). The CDR3 length is 14 residues. The V end lost 0 bases, the J end lost 5 bases, and 8 bases lay between the germline ends. The CDR3 nucleotides read TGTGCCAGCAGCCAAGATACTATCAACAATGAGCAGTTCTTC. It yields the protein CASSQDTINNEQFF.

The gene calls are TRBV2 and TRBJ1-2; 8 bases line up with TRBD1. In germline, CDR1 is SNHLY, CDR2 FYNNEI. The CDR3 runs 20 residues. Trimming took 5 bases from V and 2 from J; bases not matched to a gene: 22. The CDR3 sequence is CASSSRTGPVYSTSNYGYTF. CDR3 coding DNA: TGTGCCAGCAGTTCGAGGACAGGGCCCGTTTACTCTACTTCGAACTATGGCTACACCTTC.

This clone is a singleton in its sample. V is TRBV5-1 and J is TRBJ1-1; D is possibly TRBD1 (5 bases). Germline CDR1 SGHRS, CDR2 YFSETQ. The CDR3 covers 14 residues. The ends were cut back, 4 bases at V and 5 bases at J, with 15 bases in the middle. The CDR3 nucleotides are TGCGCCAGCAGCGGGAGGGTGGGGGTGACTGAAGCTTTCTTT. Translating gives CASSGRVGVTEAFF.

This clone was detected only once. The V call is TRBV7-9, the J call TRBJ2-4; 8 bases map to TRBD1. This CDR3 has 14 residues. Germline trimming cut 5 bases from V and 5 bases from J; bases unmatched to any gene: 5. Germline V gene lookup returns CDR1 SEHNR and CDR2 FQNEAQ (reference sequence). This chain's CDR3 is CASSPKTGENIQYF. For the CDR3, the DNA is TGTGCCAGCAGCCCAAAGACAGGGGAAAACATTCAGTACTTC.

J is TRBJ1-4 and V is TRBV2, with TRBD1 matching over 7 bases. The CDR3 runs 16 residues. Per the germline V gene, CDR1 is SNHLY and CDR2 is FYNNEI. The junction had 10 bases not matched to a gene; V was cut back by 6 bases and J by 3 bases. CDR3 nucleotide sequence: TGTGCCAGCAGGTACTACCGACAGGGCCCTAATGAAAAACTGTTTTTT. Amino acid sequence: CASRYYRQGPNEKLFF.

In DNA form, the CDR3 reads TGTGCCAGCAGTAGGGACAGGGATTTTTACGAGCAGTACTTC. Its protein is CASSRDRDFYEQYF. The chain employs TRBV6-5 and TRBJ2-7; 9 nucleotides line up with TRBD1. CDR3 length: 14 amino acids. The J segment lost 4 bases and the V segment lost 5 bases, leaving 6 bases of the junction unmatched. Germline V gives CDR1 MNHEY, CDR2 SVGAGI.

This clone was recorded only once. CDR3 DNA: TGTGCCAGCAGTTACTTGTCGGGGAACGAGCAGTACTTC. Protein sequence: CASSYLSGNEQYF. The chain employs TRBV6-5 and TRBJ2-7; maybe TRBD2 (5 bases). The germline V and J ends were trimmed by 1 base and 5 bases, with 9 bases remaining between them. In germline, CDR1 is MNHEY, CDR2 SVGAGI. This CDR3 is built from 13 residues.

The chain couples TRBV24-1 to TRBJ2-3; unclear D gene. V was clipped by 5 bases and J by 1 base, with 9 bases between them. CDR3 length equals 14 residues. CDR1 is KGHDR and CDR2 is SFDVKD in the germline V gene. The CDR3, as DNA: TGTGCCACCAGTGGGGCTGGGCGCACAGATACGCAGTATTTT. Translated, it gives CATSGAGRTDTQYF.

The DNA of the CDR3 is TGTGCCAGCAGTTTTTCCGGGACAGGCTCCTACGAGCAGTACTTC. This codes for CASSFSGTGSYEQYF. The rearrangement joins TRBV28 to TRBJ2-7; 8 bases agree with TRBD1. The CDR3 covers 15 residues. Germline V gives CDR1 MDHEN, CDR2 SYDVKM. V was pared by 3 bases and J by 0 bases, with 4 bases of the junction left unmatched.